What follows are 13 T cell receptor beta chains derived from one specimen sequenced in a study of shared clonotypes between healthy human individuals. Naive-designated CD8 cells lacked CD45RO, were positively enriched for CCR7, and omitted terminally differentiated effector memory CD45RA+ cells. This table comes from immunoSEQ multiplex PCR, and its TCRdb copy is limited to in-frame clones, with some not included. The sample yields nearly 2 million clones, less than 95% seen once. The material sequenced was naive CD8+ T cells sorted from blood. The source is a man between 18 and 29 years old in good health.

The gene calls are TRBV15 and TRBJ2-7, with TRBD1 identical over 8 bases. The CDR3 covers 14 residues. From germline, CDR1 is LNHNV and CDR2 YYDKDF (reference sequence). V lost 0 bases to trimming and J lost 7 bases; unmatched junction nucleotides: 5. CDR3 nucleotides: TGTGCCACCAGCAGAGATCAGGGGGCCCGTGAGCAGTACTTC. Amino acid sequence: CATSRDQGAREQYF.

V gene TRBV27 combines with J gene TRBJ1-1, with D possibly being TRBD1 (5 bases). V shed 6 bases and J shed 0 bases, with 8 bases lying between them. Germline V gene data show CDR1 as MNHEY and CDR2 as SMNVEV (reference sequence). This CDR3 comprises 13 residues. The CDR3 DNA is TGTGCCAGCAGGGGGGGTTTGAACACTGAAGCTTTCTTT. The encoded protein is CASRGGLNTEAFF.

V and J are TRBV9 and TRBJ2-2; 11 bases agree with TRBD1. The CDR3 runs to 16 residues. The germline V gene has CDR1 SGDLS and CDR2 YYNGEE. V lost 3 bases to trimming and J lost 3 bases; unmatched junction nucleotides: 4. The CDR3 here is CASSDRDRGDTGELFF. The CDR3 DNA reads TGTGCCAGCAGCGATAGGGACAGGGGGGACACCGGGGAGCTGTTTTTT.

CDR3 amino acids: CASSQVGGSGGTGELFF. In nucleotides, the CDR3 is TGCGCCAGCAGCCAGGTGGGCGGTAGCGGGGGCACCGGGGAGCTGTTTTTT. The chain couples TRBV4-1 to TRBJ2-2; 9 nucleotides match TRBD2. In germline, CDR1 is MGHRA, CDR2 YSYEKL. There are 17 residues in the CDR3. The J segment lost 4 bases and the V segment lost 3 bases, leaving 9 bases of the junction unmatched.

The V and J genes are TRBV4-3 and TRBJ1-6; 10 nucleotides agree with TRBD1. This CDR3 has 16 amino acids. V dropped 1 base and J dropped 10; count of bases not matched to a gene: 7. Germline CDR1 is LGHNA and CDR2 is YSLEER. In DNA, the CDR3 is TGCGCCAGCAGCCAAGGCCGGGACAGGGGACGATCACCCCTCCACTTT. The encoded protein is CASSQGRDRGRSPLHF.

The chain links TRBV2 to TRBJ1-3; 10 bases are shared with TRBD1. Germline V gene data show CDR1 as SNHLY and CDR2 as FYNNEI. V dropped 3 bases and J dropped 2; count of bases not matched to a gene: 1. The CDR3 loop spans 15 amino acids. The CDR3 nucleotides read TGTGCCAGCAGTGAGGGGACAGGGGCTGGAAACACCATATATTTT. Translated, it gives CASSEGTGAGNTIYF.

The V and J genes are TRBV5-6 and TRBJ1-1, with TRBD1 identical over 8 bases. The CDR3 consists of 17 residues. V lost 3 bases and J lost 3; bases outside the gene matches: 13. The germline CDR1 and CDR2 sequences are SGHDT and YYEEEE. DNA of the CDR3: TGTGCCAGCAGCTGGGAAACGGGACAGGAGCTTCACACTGAAGCTTTCTTT. It yields the protein CASSWETGQELHTEAFF. Complete variable domain (other parts from reference TRBV5-6 and TRBJ1-1): DAGVTQSPTHLIKTRGQQVTLRCSPKSGHDTVSWYQQALGQGPQFIFQYYEEEERQRGNFPDRFSGHQFPNYSSELNVNALLLGDSALYLCASSWETGQELHTEAFFGQGTRLTVV.

This clone has a single count. The chain links TRBV6-5 to TRBJ2-1; D might be TRBD1 (5 bases). Between the trimmed V and J ends, which lost 0 bases and 6 bases, there was a span of 12 bases. From germline, CDR1 is MNHEY and CDR2 SVGAGI. The length of the CDR3 is 15 residues. The chain's CDR3 is CASSYSRQTTNEQFF. DNA of the CDR3: TGTGCCAGCAGTTACTCGAGACAGACCACCAATGAGCAGTTCTTC.

The chain employs TRBV2 and TRBJ1-1; no clear D. The CDR3 consists of 15 residues. CDR1 is SNHLY, CDR2 FYNNEI, per germline. Trimming took 4 bases from V and 1 from J, leaving 13 bases between them. CDR3 DNA sequence: TGTGCCAGCAGTGGCGTCGGTGCGGCGAACACTGAAGCTTTCTTT. It yields the protein CASSGVGAANTEAFF.

A single count supports this clone. This sequence joins TRBV23-1 and TRBJ2-3, with D possibly TRBD1 on 6 matching bases. TRBV23-1 carries the ORF label, with uncertain function. Trimming took 6 bases from V and 8 from J, leaving 12 bases between them. This CDR3 has 12 amino acids. This chain's CDR3 is CASRPKGGTQYF. CDR3 coding DNA: TGCGCCAGCAGGCCCAAAGGGGGTACGCAGTATTTT.

This clone was detected only once. The sample carries other DNA sequences with the same CDR3. The chain uses TRBV7-9 and TRBJ2-7; possibly TRBD1 for D (5 bases). CDR3 size: 13 residues. The V gene's germline CDR1 is SEHNR and CDR2 FQNEAQ (reference sequence). Trimming cost V 0 bases and J 3 bases, with 6 bases left between them. CDR3 sequence reads: CASSLAGLYEQYF. CDR3 nucleotide sequence: TGTGCCAGCAGCTTAGCGGGGCTCTACGAGCAGTACTTC. Together with reference TRBV7-9 and TRBJ2-7, the CDR3 gives the full variable domain: DTGVSQNPRHKITKRGQNVTFRCDPISEHNRLYWYRQTLGQGPEFLTYFQNEAQLEKSRLLSDRFSAERPKGSFSTLEIQRTEQGDSAMYLCASSLAGLYEQYFGPGTRLTVT.

The chain links TRBV2 to TRBJ2-7; weak D call: TRBD2 (5 bases). Deletions cut 8 bases from V and 9 bases from J, with 26 bases between. Germline CDR1 is SNHLY and CDR2 is FYNNEI. CDR3 length equals 15 residues. CDR3 coding DNA: TGTGCCAGCCATAATAGCGACTTACGGCTTGGCGGGCAGTACTTC. Translating gives CASHNSDLRLGGQYF.

This clone was found once. The CDR3 nucleotides read TGTGCCAGTAGTATCTCCCTTGGGGGGCCGGACGAATATGGCTACACCTTC. It codes for CASSISLGGPDEYGYTF. The rearrangement joins TRBV19 to TRBJ1-2; possible D gene TRBD1, 6 bases. The germline V gene has CDR1 LNHDA and CDR2 SQIVND (reference sequence). The CDR3 extends over 17 amino acids. V lost 3 bases, J lost 5 bases, and 22 bases lay in between.